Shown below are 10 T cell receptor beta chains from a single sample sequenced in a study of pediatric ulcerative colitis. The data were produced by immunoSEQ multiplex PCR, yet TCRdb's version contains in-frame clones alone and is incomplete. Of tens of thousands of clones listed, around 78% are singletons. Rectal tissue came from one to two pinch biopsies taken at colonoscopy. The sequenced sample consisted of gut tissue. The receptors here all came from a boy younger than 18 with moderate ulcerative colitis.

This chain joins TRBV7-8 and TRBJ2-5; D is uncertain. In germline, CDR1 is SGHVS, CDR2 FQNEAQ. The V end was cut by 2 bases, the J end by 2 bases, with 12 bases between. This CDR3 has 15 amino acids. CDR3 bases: TGTGCCAGCAGCTTATTCAGTTACGTACAAGAGACCCAGTACTTC. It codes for CASSLFSYVQETQYF.

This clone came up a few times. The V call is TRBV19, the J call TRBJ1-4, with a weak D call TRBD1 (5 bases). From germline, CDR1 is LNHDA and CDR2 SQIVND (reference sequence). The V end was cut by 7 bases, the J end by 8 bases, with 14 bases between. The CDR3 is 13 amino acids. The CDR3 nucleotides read TGTGCCAGTACACAGGATAATGTAGAAAAACTGTTTTTT. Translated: CASTQDNVEKLFF.

The chain's CDR3 is CASNLGQAPAEKLFF. CDR3 bases: TGTGCCAGCAATCTCGGACAGGCCCCCGCCGAAAAACTGTTTTTT. V and J are TRBV6-6 and TRBJ1-4, with TRBD1 matching over 7 bases. V was pared by 7 bases and J by 8 bases, with 13 bases of the junction left unmatched. The V gene's germline CDR1 is MNHNY and CDR2 SVGAGI (reference sequence). There are 15 residues in the CDR3.

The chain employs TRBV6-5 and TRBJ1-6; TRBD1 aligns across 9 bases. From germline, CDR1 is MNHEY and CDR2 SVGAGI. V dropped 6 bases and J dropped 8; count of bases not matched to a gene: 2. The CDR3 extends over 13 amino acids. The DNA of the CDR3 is TGTGCCAGCAGGGGACAGGGCGATTCACCCCTCCACTTT. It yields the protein CASRGQGDSPLHF.

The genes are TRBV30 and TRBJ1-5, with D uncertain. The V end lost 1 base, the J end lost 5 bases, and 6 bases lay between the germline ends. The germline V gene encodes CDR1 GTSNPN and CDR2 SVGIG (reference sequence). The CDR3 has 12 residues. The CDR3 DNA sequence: TGTGCCTGGAGTGAACAGTATCAGCCCCAGCATTTT. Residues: CAWSEQYQPQHF.

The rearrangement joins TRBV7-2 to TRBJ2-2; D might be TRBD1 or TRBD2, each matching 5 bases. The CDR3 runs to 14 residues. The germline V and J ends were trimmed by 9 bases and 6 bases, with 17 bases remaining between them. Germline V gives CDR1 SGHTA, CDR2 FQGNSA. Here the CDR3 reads CARSTGTPPGELFF. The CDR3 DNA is TGTGCCAGATCAACCGGGACCCCCCCCGGGGAGCTGTTTTTT.

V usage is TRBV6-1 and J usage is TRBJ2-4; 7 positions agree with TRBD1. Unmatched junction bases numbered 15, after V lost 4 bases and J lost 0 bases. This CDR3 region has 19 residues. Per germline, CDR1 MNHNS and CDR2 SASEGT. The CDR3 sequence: CASSARGDRFNLAKNIQYF. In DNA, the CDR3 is TGTGCCAGCAGTGCCCGAGGGGACAGATTCAATCTAGCCAAAAACATTCAGTACTTC.

The CDR3 is CASSPDRNRIEQFF. The CDR3 nucleotides are TGTGCCAGCAGCCCCGACAGGAACAGGATTGAGCAGTTCTTC. This chain connects TRBV14 to TRBJ2-1, with D perhaps matching TRBD1 (6 bases). The CDR3 is 14 amino acids. CDR1 is SGHDN, CDR2 FVKESK, per germline. V shed 4 bases and J shed 9 bases, with 16 bases lying between them. Full variable domain (rest looked up from reference TRBV14 and TRBJ2-1): EAGVTQFPSHSVIEKGQTVTLRCDPISGHDNLYWYRRVMGKEIKFLLHFVKESKQDESGMPNNRFLAERTGGTYSTLKVQPAELEDSGVYFCASSPDRNRIEQFFGPGTRLTVL.

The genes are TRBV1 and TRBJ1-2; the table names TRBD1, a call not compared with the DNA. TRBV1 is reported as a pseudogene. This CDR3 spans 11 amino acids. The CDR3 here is CTRKTGVGYTF. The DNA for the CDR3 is TGCACCAGGAAGACAGGGGTTGGCTACACCTTC.

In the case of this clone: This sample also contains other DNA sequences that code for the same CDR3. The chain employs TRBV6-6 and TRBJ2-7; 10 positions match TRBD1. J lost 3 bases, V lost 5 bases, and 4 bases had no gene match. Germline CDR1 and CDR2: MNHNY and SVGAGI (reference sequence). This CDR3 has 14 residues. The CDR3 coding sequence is TGTGCCAGCAGTCACCGGGACAGGGGCTACGAGCAGTACTTC. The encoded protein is CASSHRDRGYEQYF.